The 28 T cell receptor beta chains below were found in one sample sequenced in a study of CD8 T cells in ankylosing spondylitis (dated by TCRdb to the late 2010s). Receptor amplification or capture employed 5' RACE. Sequencing was performed on an Illumina HiSeq 2500. TCRdb applied fastp at Q25 and MiXCR to the public reads, then kept only in-frame beta chains. Every CDR3 protein is listed once, alongside the most common genes and DNA of its rows. Counted in this sample were some 250,000 distinct CDR3 sequences; roughly a quarter of them appeared once. The top ten constitute over 0.55% of the sample. The sequenced sample was blood, either unsorted or a sorted T cell fraction (not recorded which). These receptors came from a male donor with ankylosing spondylitis or in good health (not recorded which).

This clonotype was observed a handful of times. The chain joins TRBV20-1 to TRBJ1-2; D might be TRBD1 (6 bases). The CDR3 length is 14 residues. The ends were cut back, 4 bases at V and 1 base at J, with 13 bases in the middle. CDR1 and CDR2 (germline): DFQATT, SNEGSKA (reference sequence). CDR3 bases: TGCAGTGCTATCCAGACAGGACTTAACTATGGCTACACCTTC. This codes for CSAIQTGLNYGYTF.

This rearrangement joins TRBV6-5 to TRBJ1-2, with 8 positions matching TRBD1. Trimming removed 0 bases from V and 2 bases from J; junction bases left unmatched: 2. CDR1 is MNHEY and CDR2 is SVGAGI in the germline V gene. CDR3 length equals 15 residues. CDR3 nucleotides: TGTGCCAGCAGTTACTCGCAGGGGGCCAACTATGGCTACACCTTC. Protein product: CASSYSQGANYGYTF.

The genes are TRBV12-3 or TRBV12-4 and TRBJ2-7, with 11 nucleotides matching TRBD1. J gave up 4 bases and V 6 bases, and 11 bases lay outside the gene matches. This CDR3 is built from 16 residues. As DNA, the CDR3 is TGTGCCAGCAGCCCCACTGGACAGGGGGCAAGGTACGAGCAGTACTTC. Translation: CASSPTGQGARYEQYF.

In this sample, this clonotype turned up many times. The gene calls are TRBV20-1 and TRBJ2-3; D might be TRBD1 or TRBD2, each matching 5 bases. Trimming removed 5 bases at V and 4 bases at J, with 7 bases between. The CDR3 consists of 11 residues. Germline V gene sequence: CDR1 DFQATT, CDR2 SNEGSKA (reference sequence). In DNA, the CDR3 is TGCAGTGCTGGGGGTCCAGATACGCAGTATTTT. Protein: CSAGGPDTQYF.

The gene calls are TRBV20-1 and TRBJ2-3; D call uncertain. Trimming took off 3 bases at V and 4 bases at J, with 20 bases between the two ends. CDR1 and CDR2 from the germline V gene are DFQATT and SNEGSKA (reference sequence). The CDR3 runs 16 residues. CDR3 DNA: TGCAGTGCTAGCCCCACTACCCCCAAGGGCCCAGATACGCAGTATTTT. Translation gives CSASPTTPKGPDTQYF.

V and J are TRBV20-1 and TRBJ2-5, with D possibly being TRBD2 (5 bases). CDR1 and CDR2 (germline): DFQATT, SNEGSKA (reference sequence). Trimming took 4 bases from V and 4 from J, leaving 13 bases between them. This CDR3 comprises 13 residues. The CDR3 is CSANGVRGETQYF. Here the CDR3 DNA reads TGCAGTGCTAACGGGGTCCGCGGAGAGACCCAGTACTTC.

V is TRBV27 and J is TRBJ2-7; D gene ambiguous. V lost 7 bases to trimming and J lost 0 bases, with 13 bases between them. Germline CDR1 and CDR2: MNHEY and SMNVEV (reference sequence). There are 14 residues in the CDR3. CDR3 loop: CASNPPLDSYEQYF. In DNA form, the CDR3 reads TGTGCCAGCAACCCTCCCCTCGACTCCTACGAGCAGTACTTC.

This chain links TRBV30 with TRBJ2-2; D may be TRBD2 (6 bases). Germline values: CDR1 GTSNPN, CDR2 SVGIG (reference sequence). This CDR3 contains 14 residues. V lost 0 bases, J lost 4 bases, and 9 bases lay in between. The CDR3 DNA sequence: TGTGCCTGGAGTGTCCAGGGACTCACCGGGGAGCTGTTTTTT. It encodes CAWSVQGLTGELFF. Using reference TRBV30 and TRBJ2-2 for the parts outside the CDR3, the full variable domain is SQTIHQWPATLVQPVGSPLSLECTVEGTSNPNLYWYRQAAGRGLQLLFYSVGIGQISSEVPQNLSASRPQDRQFILSSKKLLLSDSGFYLCAWSVQGLTGELFFGEGSRLTVL.

This clonotype was found many times. The gene calls are TRBV19 and TRBJ2-1, with D perhaps matching TRBD1 (6 bases). The CDR3 extends over 13 amino acids. The V and J ends lost 2 bases and 6 bases respectively, with 8 bases between them. Germline V gives CDR1 LNHDA, CDR2 SQIVND (reference sequence). The CDR3 loop reads CASSIPRGNEQFF. The CDR3 DNA follows: TGTGCCAGTAGTATACCCAGGGGCAATGAGCAGTTCTTC.

The table lists this clonotype with many counts. This chain's CDR3 is CASSATGDRGEKLFF. In DNA form, the CDR3 reads TGCGCCAGCAGCGCCACCGGCGACAGGGGAGAAAAACTGTTTTTT. This sequence joins TRBV5-1 and TRBJ1-4; TRBD1 matches 8 bases. V was pared by 4 bases and J by 8 bases, with 10 bases of the junction left unmatched. The V gene's germline CDR1 is SGHRS and CDR2 YFSETQ. The CDR3 covers 15 residues. Filled out from reference TRBV5-1 and TRBJ1-4, the complete variable domain reads KAGVTQTPRYLIKTRGQQVTLSCSPISGHRSVSWYQQTPGQGLQFLFEYFSETQRNKGNFPGRFSGRQFSNSRSEMNVSTLELGDSALYLCASSATGDRGEKLFFGSGTQLSVL.

This clonotype was seen more than once but under ten times. The chain uses TRBV3-1 and TRBJ2-1; 7 positions agree with TRBD2. The CDR3 contains 16 residues. The germline gives CDR1 LGHDT, CDR2 YNNKEL (reference sequence). V was pared by 1 base and J by 4 bases, with 7 bases of the junction left unmatched. In DNA, the CDR3 is TGTGCCAGCAGCCAAGCGTTGGGCGGGGGATACAATGAGCAGTTCTTC. This codes for CASSQALGGGYNEQFF.

Ten or more counts support this clonotype. This sequence joins TRBV20-1 and TRBJ2-3; 9 bases fit TRBD1. The ends lost 5 bases at V and 7 bases at J; junction bases unmatched: 4. This CDR3 spans 12 amino acids. Per the germline V gene, CDR1 is DFQATT and CDR2 is SNEGSKA (reference sequence). The CDR3 reads CSAGDRGNTQYF. CDR3 in DNA: TGCAGTGCTGGCGACAGGGGGAATACGCAGTATTTT.

CDR3 residues: CASILTSVNVTQYF. The CDR3 DNA sequence: TGTGCCAGCATCCTGACTAGCGTGAATGTGACCCAGTACTTC. The V call is TRBV6-1, the J call TRBJ2-5; 8 positions match TRBD2. The V and J ends lost 7 bases and 7 bases, in that order; junction bases with no gene match: 11. The germline V gene has CDR1 MNHNS and CDR2 SASEGT. This CDR3 is built from 14 residues.

This clonotype was seen only once. The chain uses TRBV27 and TRBJ2-7; 8 bases line up with TRBD1. V was pared by 6 bases and J by 7 bases, with 8 bases of the junction left unmatched. The length of the CDR3 is 13 residues. Looked up from germline, CDR1 is MNHEY and CDR2 is SMNVEV (reference sequence). The CDR3 is CASRTDRGREQYF. The CDR3 DNA sequence: TGTGCCAGCAGGACAGACAGGGGAAGAGAGCAGTACTTC.

The CDR3 sequence is CSARGGRGWETQYF. Here the CDR3 DNA reads TGCAGTGCTAGAGGTGGCAGGGGTTGGGAGACCCAGTACTTC. The gene calls are TRBV20-1 and TRBJ2-5, with a possible D match to TRBD1 (6 bases). Germline assignment: CDR1 DFQATT and CDR2 SNEGSKA (reference sequence). The CDR3 length is 14 residues. V gave up 1 base and J gave up 5 bases, with 14 bases separating them.

This clonotype was counted between two and nine times. The J gene is TRBJ2-5, the V gene TRBV20-1, with TRBD2 identical over 11 bases. In germline, CDR1 is DFQATT, CDR2 SNEGSKA (reference sequence). This CDR3 has 14 amino acids. The ends lost 5 bases at V and 5 bases at J; junction bases unmatched: 7. CDR3 DNA: TGCAGTGCTCCCTTAGCGGGGGGGCAGGAGACCCAGTACTTC. This sequence encodes CSAPLAGGQETQYF.

This clonotype was seen at least ten times. This chain uses TRBV29-1 with TRBJ1-1; D might be TRBD1 (5 bases). Germline-derived CDR1 and CDR2 are SQVTM and ANQGSEA. The CDR3 spans 12 residues. The V gene lost 5 bases and the J gene lost 5 bases, with 12 bases spanning the gap. The CDR3 DNA reads as TGCAGCGTTCCGGGACCTGGAACTGAAGCTTTCTTT. This sequence encodes CSVPGPGTEAFF.

This clonotype was detected a few times. The chain employs TRBV20-1 and TRBJ2-2; no clear D gene. The CDR3 runs to 13 residues. Trimming cost V 3 bases and J 1 base, with 6 bases left between them. Germline V lookup: CDR1 DFQATT, CDR2 SNEGSKA (reference sequence). CDR3 sequence: CSASTVNTGELFF. As DNA, the CDR3 is TGCAGTGCTAGTACGGTGAACACCGGGGAGCTGTTTTTT.

This clonotype was seen a handful of times. The chain carries TRBV29-1 and TRBJ2-1; a possible D gene is TRBD2 (5 bases). With 6 bases removed from V and 7 bases from J, the gap between germline ends came to 22 bases. The CDR3 is 15 residues long. The V gene's germline CDR1 is SQVTM and CDR2 ANQGSEA. The DNA of the CDR3 is TGCAGCGTAGGGTCTTCCCGGGATCTCCGGAATGAGCAGTTCTTC. Protein sequence: CSVGSSRDLRNEQFF.

This clonotype has at least ten counts. The genes are TRBV20-1 and TRBJ2-1; maybe TRBD2 (5 bases). Germline assignment: CDR1 DFQATT and CDR2 SNEGSKA (reference sequence). This CDR3 is 12 amino acids long. Between the trimmed V and J ends, which lost 5 bases and 6 bases, there was a span of 11 bases. The CDR3 region has the DNA TGCAGTGCTGAGACTGGAGGCAATGAGCAGTTCTTC. Translating gives CSAETGGNEQFF.

The chain uses TRBV19 and TRBJ2-5; the match to TRBD2 covers 8 bases. The CDR3 loop spans 17 amino acids. Germline lookup yields CDR1 LNHDA and CDR2 SQIVND (reference sequence). Losses at the gene ends were 1 base for V and 1 base for J; bases not matched to a gene: 8. The CDR3 is CASSIGGSGAFQETQYF. CDR3 DNA sequence: TGTGCCAGTAGTATAGGAGGTAGCGGGGCCTTCCAAGAGACCCAGTACTTC.

This clonotype was seen repeatedly, ten times or more. The CDR3 is CSAKGRSNSPLHF. DNA for the CDR3: TGCAGTGCTAAGGGCAGGAGTAATTCACCCCTCCACTTT. V and J are TRBV20-1 and TRBJ1-6; D is undetermined. Germline V gene data show CDR1 as DFQATT and CDR2 as SNEGSKA (reference sequence). V dropped 4 bases and J dropped 6 bases, with 10 bases sitting between them. This CDR3 spans 13 amino acids.

This clonotype was seen ten or more times. CDR3 bases: TGCAGCGTTTCTAGCGGGGTCTACGAGCAGTACTTC. This gives the protein CSVSSGVYEQYF. The chain joins TRBV29-1 to TRBJ2-7; TRBD2 matches 9 bases. This CDR3 is built from 12 residues. CDR1 and CDR2 (germline): SQVTM, ANQGSEA. V shed 5 bases, J shed 3 bases, and the junction held 2 bases outside the gene matches.

This chain connects TRBV5-6 to TRBJ1-2; D remains ambiguous. V was trimmed by 4 bases and J by 8 bases, leaving 15 bases between them. The CDR3 spans 13 residues. CDR1 is SGHDT and CDR2 is YYEEEE in the germline V gene. The CDR3 DNA follows: TGTGCCAGCAGCCGGAAGGGCACTCTGGGCTACACCTTC. Its protein is CASSRKGTLGYTF.

This clonotype occurred many times. This rearrangement joins TRBV27 to TRBJ2-5; D gene unclear. Germline-derived CDR1 and CDR2 are MNHEY and SMNVEV (reference sequence). CDR3 length: 17 amino acids. V was clipped by 3 bases and J by 0 bases, with 17 bases between them. The CDR3 DNA sequence: TGTGCCAGCAGTTTCAGAGGCTCCAAAAGTTACCAAGAGACCCAGTACTTC. This gives the protein CASSFRGSKSYQETQYF.

In this sample, this clonotype turned up many times. The chain employs TRBV5-6 and TRBJ2-4, with 7 nucleotides matching TRBD1. Germline CDR1 SGHDT, CDR2 YYEEEE. The V and J ends lost 0 bases and 7 bases, in that order; junction bases with no gene match: 7. CDR3 length: 15 residues. CDR3: CASSLVQGQRNIQYF. Here the CDR3 DNA reads TGTGCCAGCAGCTTGGTACAGGGACAGCGGAACATTCAGTACTTC.

As for this clonotype: At one boundary the junction diverges from the germline segment, which might be a read error. This sequence joins TRBV10-3 and TRBJ2-2; D may be TRBD2 (5 bases). Germline V gene sequence: CDR1 ENHRY, CDR2 SYGVKD. The CDR3 covers 14 residues. The CDR3 sequence: CAIKPGENTGELVF. CDR3 DNA: TGTGCCATCAAACCCGGGGAGAACACCGGGGAGCTGGTTTTT.

About this clonotype itself: The junction and the germline gene differ at one end; a read error may be behind it. The chain uses TRBV5-1 and TRBJ2-7; 14 bases fit TRBD2. CDR1 is SGHRS, CDR2 YFSETQ, per germline. This CDR3 comprises 16 residues. The CDR3 DNA reads TGCGCCAGCAGCTCGACTAGCGGGGGGGCGACCTACGAGCAGGACTTC. This translates into CASSSTSGGATYEQDF.